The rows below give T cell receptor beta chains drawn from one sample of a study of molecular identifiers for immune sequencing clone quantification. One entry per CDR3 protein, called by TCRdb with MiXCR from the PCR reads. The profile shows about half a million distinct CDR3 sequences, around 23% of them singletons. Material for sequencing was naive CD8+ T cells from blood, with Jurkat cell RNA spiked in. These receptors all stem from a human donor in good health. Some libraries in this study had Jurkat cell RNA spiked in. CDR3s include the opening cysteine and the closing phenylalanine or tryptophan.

CASSPLLGKYEQYF	TRBV27	TRBJ2-7
CASSSPDKSYEQYF	TRBV7-9	TRBJ2-7
CASSPDRTNEQYF	TRBV7-2	TRBJ2-7
CASSEGYNTGELFF	TRBV7-9	TRBJ2-2
CSVEESGAGLYEQYF	TRBV29-1	TRBJ2-7
CASRSTSGGVETQYF	TRBV6-1	TRBJ2-5
CASSSMADYEQYF	TRBV12-3/TRBV12-4	TRBJ2-7
CASRLGTGAGYEQYF	TRBV7-2	TRBJ2-7
CASSQDSGVTDTQYF	TRBV4-3	TRBJ2-3
CASSPLPGTANTEAFF	TRBV4-1	TRBJ1-1
CASSQPGRPDEQYF	TRBV28	TRBJ2-7
CAQDRERDTQYF	TRBV30	TRBJ2-3
CSARDWVAGSYEQYF	TRBV20-1	TRBJ2-7
CSAREPRRGTTDTQYF	TRBV20-1	TRBJ2-3
CASSHQNEQFF	TRBV28	TRBJ2-1
CASRVKGQGGYQETQYF	TRBV28	TRBJ2-5
CALGDPYNEQFF	TRBV30	TRBJ2-1
CASSLEPSDEQYF	TRBV5-1	TRBJ2-7